This T cell receptor beta chain appears in the sequencing data of a study of blood T cell repertoires in COVID-19. On the study more broadly: Sources were T cells, B-cell-depleted T cells, or PBMCs; the material itself was cDNA or gDNA.

In its sample, this clone was seen once. Authors' methods: Amplification of reference gene primers was used by the study to estimate nucleated cell counts. The data were produced by immunoSEQ multiplex PCR, yet TCRdb's version contains in-frame clones alone and is incomplete. Clone size and the V and J calls come from that table; the DNA yielded D and trimming. The profile shows some 130,000 clones, about four fifths of them singletons. Per the germline V gene, CDR1 is GTSNPN and CDR2 is SVGIG (reference sequence). The length of the CDR3 is 15 residues. V lost 1 base to trimming and J lost 4 bases, with 16 bases between them.

Sequencing input: peripheral blood. The clonotype comes from a human donor in a cohort sampled during active COVID-19. The rearrangement joins TRBV30 to TRBJ2-5; D is unresolved. The CDR3 sequence is CAWSDPRLPGETQYF. DNA of the CDR3: TGTGCCTGGAGTGACCCTCGCCTCCCAGGAGAGACCCAGTACTTC.